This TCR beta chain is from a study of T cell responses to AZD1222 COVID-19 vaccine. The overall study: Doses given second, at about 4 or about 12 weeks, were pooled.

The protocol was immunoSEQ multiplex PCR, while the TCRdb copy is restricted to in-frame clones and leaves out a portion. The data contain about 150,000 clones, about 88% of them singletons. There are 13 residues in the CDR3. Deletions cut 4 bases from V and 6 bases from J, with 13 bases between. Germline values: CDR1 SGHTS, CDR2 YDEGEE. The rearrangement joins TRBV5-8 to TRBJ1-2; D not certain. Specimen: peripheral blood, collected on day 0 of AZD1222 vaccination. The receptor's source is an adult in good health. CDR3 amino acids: CASSPTGFHGYTF. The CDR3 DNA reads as TGTGCCAGCAGCCCGACTGGGTTCCATGGCTACACCTTC.